The clone carrying this TCR beta chain was picked up one time. The data are from a study of T-cell reconstitution after alpha-beta-depleted transplantation in children. Researchers prepared the TCRbeta library using unique molecular identifiers, the study reports. TCRdb called the PCR reads again in MiXCR, with one record for every CDR3 protein. Of hundreds of thousands of distinct CDR3 sequences in the sample, roughly a tenth were seen once. Germline lookup yields CDR1 GTSNPN and CDR2 SVGIG (reference sequence). V was cut by 2 bases and J by 0 bases, with 16 bases left in between. There are 16 residues in the CDR3.

This sample comprised PBMCs from the stem cell graft donor, obtained from the stem cell graft. This chain links TRBV30 with TRBJ1-1; D is unclear. This sequence originates from a human donor who donated a stem cell graft to a child with acute myeloid leukemia. The CDR3 DNA is TGTGCCTGGAGTCGCGGGCAGCTCCAAATGAACACTGAAGCTTTCTTT. Translation gives CAWSRGQLQMNTEAFF.